This TCR beta chain emerged from a study of blood T cells in healthy people across ages. Study conclusions and caveats: Underestimates were what the diversity estimates from one million T cells were considered to be.

This clonotype was recorded a few times. Its antigen is as yet unknown. Healthy Caucasians from Russia aged roughly 6 to 100 served as donors. Total RNA extracted from each sample amounted to at least 6 micrograms. The use of a sample-barcoded 5' primer and a J-beta primer mix characterized a second PCR of 7 to 11 cycles. TCRdb re-derived calls from the 5' RACE reads in MiXCR, one entry per CDR3 protein. The sample holds 700,000 to 850,000 distinct CDR3 sequences, about 36% seen once. CDR1 MNHNY and CDR2 SVGAGI come from the germline V gene (reference sequence). Trimming pared 5 bases from V and 1 base from J, leaving 16 bases between. The CDR3 has 16 residues.

The rearrangement uses TRBV6-6 and TRBJ2-3; perhaps D is TRBD1 or TRBD2 (6 bases each). Sequenced material: blood. The clonotype comes from a young man in good health. CDR3 bases: TGTGCCAGCAGTCCCGCCGGGGGCCCCCGCACAGATACGCAGTATTTT. It translates to CASSPAGGPRTDTQYF.